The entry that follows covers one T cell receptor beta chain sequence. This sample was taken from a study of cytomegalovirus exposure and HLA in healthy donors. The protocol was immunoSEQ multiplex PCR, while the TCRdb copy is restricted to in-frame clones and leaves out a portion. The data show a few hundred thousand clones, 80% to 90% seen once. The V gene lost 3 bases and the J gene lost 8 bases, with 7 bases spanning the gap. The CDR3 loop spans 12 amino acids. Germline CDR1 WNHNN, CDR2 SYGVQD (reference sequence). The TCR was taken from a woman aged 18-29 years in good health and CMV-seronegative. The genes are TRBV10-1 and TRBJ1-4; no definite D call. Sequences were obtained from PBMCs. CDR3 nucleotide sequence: TGCGCCAGCAGTGACCGGGGAGAAAAACTGTTTTTT. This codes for CASSDRGEKLFF.